This entry features one T cell receptor beta chain sequence. This sample stems from a study of monozygotic twins with inflammatory bowel disease. Germline-derived CDR1 and CDR2 are SGHTA and FQGNSA. CDR3 length: 14 residues. From its re-call of the 5' RACE reads, TCRdb lists each CDR3 protein once, without DNA. The specimen's table records some 190,000 distinct CDR3 sequences. The clonotype was recovered from a human donor with ulcerative colitis or Crohn's disease, or a healthy co-twin of an affected twin (not recorded which). Sequenced input: blood. This chain uses TRBV7-2 with TRBJ2-1. CDR3 amino acids: CASSPLRSLDEQFF.